The T cell receptor beta chain described here comes from a study of vaccination effects on CD4 cells after COVID-19. Study conclusions and caveats: In vaccinees who were healthy, merely 1 out of 255 vaccine-induced clones cross-reacted with common cold coronaviruses. Clones from infection and from vaccination both contracted markedly late after vaccination.

Method: immunoSEQ multiplex PCR; TCRdb's copy keeps in-frame clones and lacks some. The sample lists 65,000 to 70,000 clones, 76% occurring once. Points on this clone: The target antigen is unknown.

Sequencing in the ViraFEST assay came after antigen-specific CD4+ T cells had been expanded with viral peptide pools, which were used to stimulate PBMC. Investigators separated out CD4+ T cells once around nine days of culture had passed. Vaccination of participants consisted of two doses of either the BNT162b2 or mRNA-1273 vaccine. Vaccine recipients, nucleocapsid antibody negative, had no prior SARS-CoV-2 infection. Each culture had half its medium swapped for IL-2 medium on days 3 and 7. This CDR3 has 16 amino acids. Germline loops: CDR1 KGHSH, CDR2 LQKENI. The junction had 10 bases not matched to a gene; V was cut back by 6 bases and J by 4 bases.

The TCR was taken from a human donor who received a COVID-19 vaccine. The chain joins TRBV18 to TRBJ2-1; 9 bases are a match to TRBD2. The starting material was CD4+ T cells from PBMCs cultured with HCoV-OC43 spike peptides, obtained after COVID-19 vaccination. The sample's subset: HCoV-OC43 spike overlapping peptide pool stimulation. CDR3 protein: CASSPMSSGEYNEQFF. Written as DNA, the CDR3 is TGTGCCAGCTCCCCCATGTCTAGCGGGGAATACAATGAGCAGTTCTTC.